The clone carrying this TCR beta chain was counted ten times or more. From germline, CDR1 is SNHLY and CDR2 FYNNEI. The germline V and J ends were trimmed by 6 bases and 8 bases, with 17 bases remaining between them. This CDR3 contains 15 residues. Authors of the study amplified TCR beta CDR3 regions from RNA transcripts. A first-round RT-PCR of the TCR CDR3 used the HTBI primer set. TCRdb analysed the multiplex PCR reads with MiXCR anew, one entry per CDR3 protein. The table lists 650,000 to 850,000 distinct CDR3 sequences, around 19% of them singletons, with over 15% in the top ten. This record belongs to a study of T cells in Graves' hyperthyroidism and ophthalmopathy.

Source material: blood. This chain links TRBV2 with TRBJ1-6, with D perhaps TRBD1 (5 bases). This sequence originates from a woman in her forties or fifties with Graves' hyperthyroidism that later progressed to Graves' ophthalmopathy. CDR3 residues: CASRPARALDSPLHF. The DNA of the CDR3 is TGTGCCAGCAGGCCGGCCAGGGCACTTGATTCACCCCTCCACTTT.